One sample yielded the 29 T cell receptor beta chains listed below, sequenced in a study of blood T cell repertoires in COVID-19. Repertoires were generated with immunoSEQ multiplex PCR, while TCRdb's copy carries only in-frame clones and drops some. This sample has around 250,000 clones; 82% occur once, and the top ten carry roughly 3.2%. The sequencing input was peripheral blood. These receptors were taken from a young woman with acute or convalescent COVID-19.

The chain couples TRBV7-2 to TRBJ2-3; D remains unclear. V was trimmed by 1 base and J by 7 bases, leaving 21 bases between them. Germline CDR1 and CDR2: SGHTA and FQGNSA. This CDR3 spans 17 amino acids. CDR3 nucleotide sequence: TGTGCCAGCAGCTTAGAGGCTACTACCTCCCCATTTCATACGCAGTATTTT. This encodes CASSLEATTSPFHTQYF.

V gene TRBV5-4 combines with J gene TRBJ2-3; 13 bases are a match to TRBD2. Losses at the gene ends were 4 bases for V and 4 bases for J; bases not matched to a gene: 9. The CDR3 is 17 residues long. Germline V gene data show CDR1 as SGHNT and CDR2 as YYREEE (reference sequence). CDR3 DNA: TGTGCCAGCAGCCCCGGGACTAGCGGGATAGAGGCAGATACGCAGTATTTT. It yields the protein CASSPGTSGIEADTQYF. Full variable domain (outside the CDR3, taken from reference TRBV5-4 and TRBJ2-3): ETGVTQSPTHLIKTRGQQVTLRCSSQSGHNTVSWYQQALGQGPQFIFQYYREEENGRGNFPPRFSGLQFPNYSSELNVNALELDDSALYLCASSPGTSGIEADTQYFGPGTRLTVL.

J is TRBJ1-2 and V is TRBV27; D gene uncertain. Germline CDR1 reads MNHEY; CDR2 reads SMNVEV (reference sequence). Trimming pared 6 bases from V and 0 bases from J, leaving 23 bases between. The CDR3 covers 18 residues. CDR3 sequence: CASSPASTSGSTNYGYTF. In DNA, the CDR3 is TGTGCCAGCAGCCCAGCCTCGACATCAGGATCAACTAACTATGGCTACACCTTC.

The V and J genes are TRBV19 and TRBJ2-1; TRBD2 is a possible D gene (6 bases). V was cut by 0 bases and J by 9 bases, with 15 bases left in between. The CDR3 is made up of 15 amino acids. Germline V gives CDR1 LNHDA, CDR2 SQIVND (reference sequence). CDR3 protein: CASSIEGRERSEQFF. For the CDR3, the DNA is TGTGCCAGTAGTATAGAGGGTCGGGAGAGGAGTGAGCAGTTCTTC.

The CDR3 protein is CASSLGTKIEQFF. CDR3 bases: TGTGCCAGCAGCTTAGGGACTAAAATTGAGCAGTTCTTC. This rearrangement joins TRBV7-9 to TRBJ2-1; D may be TRBD2 (6 bases). CDR3 length: 13 residues. The V gene's germline CDR1 is SEHNR and CDR2 FQNEAQ (reference sequence). The ends were cut back, 1 base at V and 9 bases at J, with 10 bases in the middle.

This chain connects TRBV18 to TRBJ2-2; the match to TRBD1 covers 10 bases. V lost 8 bases, J lost 3 bases, and 9 bases stayed unmatched. The CDR3 runs 16 residues. Germline CDR1 reads KGHSH; CDR2 reads LQKENI. CDR3 sequence: CASTPPGQGYTGELFF. The CDR3 bases are TGTGCCAGCACGCCCCCGGGACAGGGGTACACCGGGGAGCTGTTTTTT.

This clone has more than one count but fewer than ten. This chain joins TRBV6-5 and TRBJ1-5; no clear D gene. Germline CDR1 and CDR2: MNHEY and SVGAGI. Trimming left V 4 bases short and J 4 bases short, with 8 bases between. This CDR3 is 13 amino acids long. The CDR3 nucleotides read TGTGCCAGCAGTTGGAGGGAAAATCAGCCCCAGCATTTT. Its translation: CASSWRENQPQHF.

The chain employs TRBV15 and TRBJ1-4; TRBD1 might be the D (6 bases). With 5 bases removed from V and 8 bases from J, the gap between germline ends came to 18 bases. This CDR3 region has 15 residues. Per the germline V gene, CDR1 is LNHNV and CDR2 is YYDKDF (reference sequence). CDR3 residues: CATSAKGERDEKLFF. The CDR3 DNA is TGTGCCACCAGCGCTAAGGGGGAAAGAGACGAAAAACTGTTTTTT.

The rearrangement uses TRBV3-1 (or the pseudogene TRBV3-2) and TRBJ2-4; 7 bases agree with TRBD2. This CDR3 contains 15 residues. V shed 5 bases and J 1 base; nucleotides not matched to a gene: 5. Germline CDR1 and CDR2: LGHDT and YNNKEL (reference sequence). The CDR3 DNA reads TGTGCCAGCAGCGGGCGGGAGTGGGCCAAAAACATTCAGTACTTC. Translation gives CASSGREWAKNIQYF.

This clone appeared once. J is TRBJ2-7 and V is TRBV2; 7 bases are shared with TRBD2. Germline V lookup: CDR1 SNHLY, CDR2 FYNNEI. The CDR3 covers 14 residues. Unmatched junction bases numbered 8, after V lost 3 bases and J lost 6 bases. The CDR3 DNA reads as TGTGCCAGCAGTGAGCACCGACTAGCAAGCGAGCAGTACTTC. Amino acids: CASSEHRLASEQYF. Combining the CDR3 with reference TRBV2 and TRBJ2-7 gives the whole variable domain EPEVTQTPSHQVTQMGQEVILRCVPISNHLYFYWYRQILGQKVEFLVSFYNNEISEKSEIFDDQFSVERPDGSNFTLKIRSTKLEDSAMYFCASSEHRLASEQYFGPGTRLTVT.

This chain links TRBV6-2 or TRBV6-3 with TRBJ2-3; 8 bases line up with TRBD2. Germline CDR1 is MNHEY and CDR2 is SVGEGT. This CDR3 spans 19 amino acids. The ends lost 4 bases at V and 0 bases at J; junction bases unmatched: 15. The CDR3 spells CASSWAPPGVAGSTDTQYF. The DNA for the CDR3 is TGTGCCAGCAGTTGGGCCCCCCCGGGGGTAGCGGGGAGCACAGATACGCAGTATTTT.

The chain uses TRBV3-1 (or the pseudogene TRBV3-2) and TRBJ2-3; 12 bases fit TRBD2. CDR1 and CDR2 (germline): LGHDT, YNNKEL (reference sequence). This CDR3 has 15 residues. The V segment lost 6 bases and the J segment 6 bases; nucleotides outside the gene matches: 7. The CDR3 loop reads CASSPSGRASDTQYF. The CDR3 nucleotides are TGTGCCAGCAGTCCTAGCGGGAGGGCATCTGATACGCAGTATTTT.

The chain employs TRBV2 and TRBJ1-5, with D possibly matching TRBD1 (5 bases). Trimming took off 7 bases at V and 0 bases at J, with 16 bases between the two ends. In germline, CDR1 is SNHLY, CDR2 FYNNEI. The CDR3 spans 16 residues. The CDR3 sequence is CASKLRTSNSNQPQHF. For the CDR3, the DNA is TGTGCCAGCAAACTCAGGACATCAAATAGCAATCAGCCCCAGCATTTT.

The chain employs TRBV28 and TRBJ2-1, with a weak D call TRBD2 (5 bases). Trimming cost V 6 bases and J 8 bases, with 14 bases left between them. CDR3 length: 13 amino acids. The germline V gene encodes CDR1 MDHEN and CDR2 SYDVKM. CDR3 sequence reads: CASSVRSSHEQFF. The CDR3 DNA sequence: TGTGCCAGCAGCGTAAGGTCTAGCCATGAGCAGTTCTTC.

The chain combines TRBV28 with TRBJ2-1; D unclear. Germline CDR1 is MDHEN and CDR2 is SYDVKM. The CDR3 runs 11 residues. Trimming removed 1 base at V and 9 bases at J, with 4 bases between. CDR3 residues: CASSLFREQFF. The CDR3 nucleotides are TGTGCCAGCAGTTTATTTCGTGAGCAGTTCTTC.

This chain's CDR3 is CASKIGGRVEQFF. CDR3 nucleotides: TGTGCCAGCAAGATAGGCGGGAGGGTTGAGCAGTTCTTC. This chain uses TRBV6-5 with TRBJ2-1; 9 bases are shared with TRBD2. J lost 9 bases, V lost 7 bases, and 7 bases had no gene match. Germline CDR1 and CDR2: MNHEY and SVGAGI. This CDR3 spans 13 amino acids.

The J gene is TRBJ2-1, the V gene TRBV9; D remains ambiguous. Germline CDR1 SGDLS, CDR2 YYNGEE. V dropped 0 bases and J dropped 8 bases, with 15 bases sitting between them. The CDR3 consists of 15 residues. The CDR3 nucleotides read TGTGCCAGCAGCGTAGTCGGCGGTCCCCTAGATGAGCAGTTCTTC. This sequence encodes CASSVVGGPLDEQFF.

This clone was observed a few times. The chain recombines TRBV10-3 with TRBJ1-3; D possibly corresponds to TRBD1 (5 bases). The CDR3 has 14 residues. Looked up from germline, CDR1 is ENHRY and CDR2 is SYGVKD. Trimming removed 4 bases at V and 4 bases at J, with 11 bases between. The CDR3 DNA sequence: TGTGCCATCAGTGGGGCAGGGCTAGGAAACACCATATATTTT. It yields the protein CAISGAGLGNTIYF.

This clone was seen a few times. The V and J genes are TRBV9 and TRBJ1-1; perhaps TRBD1 as D (5 bases). Trimming left V 3 bases short and J 6 bases short, with 24 bases between. The CDR3 consists of 17 residues. Germline loops: CDR1 SGDLS, CDR2 YYNGEE. CDR3 sequence (DNA): TGTGCCAGCAGCGACGGAGAGCCTGGGGGGGATCGCGCTGAAGCTTTCTTT. This gives the protein CASSDGEPGGDRAEAFF.

This clone was detected a few times. The chain links TRBV21-1 to TRBJ2-5; the listed D gene, TRBD1, was not tested against the DNA. TRBV21-1 is marked as a pseudogene. The CDR3 consists of 18 residues. CDR3 in amino acids: CASLGDRENTVMSGSQYF. The CDR3 coding sequence is TGTGCCAGCTTGGGTGACCGAGAGAATACGGTGATGTCAGGGTCCCAGTACTTC.

The genes are TRBV2 and TRBJ1-5; 8 bases fit TRBD1. Trimming cost V 6 bases and J 2 bases; bases outside gene matches: 3. Looked up from germline, CDR1 is SNHLY and CDR2 is FYNNEI. The CDR3 is 14 amino acids. The DNA for the CDR3 is TGTGCCAGCAGAGGACAGGGCGGCAATCAGCCCCAGCATTTT. This sequence encodes CASRGQGGNQPQHF.

This clone showed up just once. This chain connects TRBV2 to TRBJ1-4; D is perhaps TRBD1 (5 bases). The V end was cut by 8 bases, the J end by 1 base, with 11 bases between. CDR3 length equals 14 residues. CDR1 is SNHLY and CDR2 is FYNNEI in the germline V gene. The chain's CDR3 is CASLGGRTNEKLFF. CDR3 nucleotide sequence: TGTGCCAGCTTGGGGGGTCGAACTAATGAAAAACTGTTTTTT.

The V gene is TRBV7-8, the J gene TRBJ2-3; the match to TRBD2 covers 7 bases. The CDR3 is 16 amino acids. V was clipped by 6 bases and J by 4 bases; unmatched bases: 13. CDR1 and CDR2 from the germline V gene are SGHVS and FQNEAQ. The CDR3 protein is CASRRSDSGLADTQYF. DNA of the CDR3: TGTGCCAGCAGACGATCCGACTCAGGACTAGCAGATACGCAGTATTTT.

As to this clone: Other nucleotide sequences in the sample specify the same CDR3. The chain combines TRBV5-4 with TRBJ1-1; D is unresolved. The CDR3 totals 16 residues. The germline gives CDR1 SGHNT, CDR2 YYREEE (reference sequence). Trimming pared 0 bases from V and 4 bases from J, leaving 16 bases between. CDR3 nucleotide sequence: TGTGCCAGCAGCTTGGCCGGCCGATTGGAGGGCACTGAAGCTTTCTTT. The encoded protein is CASSLAGRLEGTEAFF.

The chain couples TRBV19 to TRBJ2-3; tentatively, D is TRBD2 (6 bases). The CDR3 is 15 residues long. V was clipped by 5 bases and J by 1 base, with 13 bases between them. Germline V gene lookup returns CDR1 LNHDA and CDR2 SQIVND (reference sequence). The CDR3 loop is CASSDGGGGTDTQYF. CDR3 nucleotides: TGTGCCAGTAGTGATGGTGGCGGGGGCACAGATACGCAGTATTTT.

The CDR3 DNA reads TGTGCCAGCAGCGAGGGTACTAGCGCACACTACGAGCAGTACTTC. It codes for CASSEGTSAHYEQYF. The rearrangement joins TRBV9 to TRBJ2-7; 7 positions match TRBD2. From germline, CDR1 is SGDLS and CDR2 YYNGEE. The CDR3 has 15 amino acids. With 3 bases clipped from V and 3 bases from J, the junction kept 9 bases outside the gene matches.

The chain recombines TRBV4-3 with TRBJ2-3; tentative D call: TRBD2 (6 bases). Germline values: CDR1 LGHNA, CDR2 YSLEER. Trimming took 3 bases from V and 2 from J, leaving 12 bases between them. The CDR3 contains 15 residues. The CDR3 DNA sequence: TGCGCCAGCAGCCAGAAACCGGGAGCCACAGATACGCAGTATTTT. Translated, it gives CASSQKPGATDTQYF.

The chain uses TRBV7-2 and TRBJ2-5; 7 bases agree with TRBD1. Germline V gene lookup returns CDR1 SGHTA and CDR2 FQGNSA. The CDR3 runs to 12 residues. V dropped 4 bases and J dropped 4; count of bases not matched to a gene: 0. CDR3 coding DNA: TGTGCCAGCAGCTACAGGGGAGAGACCCAGTACTTC. As protein: CASSYRGETQYF.

The J gene is TRBJ2-7, the V gene TRBV27; the match to TRBD1 covers 9 bases. J gave up 2 bases and V 8 bases, and 4 bases lay outside the gene matches. CDR1 and CDR2 from the germline V gene are MNHEY and SMNVEV (reference sequence). This CDR3 contains 13 residues. The chain's CDR3 is CASGWTGAYEQYF. The CDR3 nucleotides are TGTGCCAGCGGCTGGACAGGGGCCTACGAGCAGTACTTC.